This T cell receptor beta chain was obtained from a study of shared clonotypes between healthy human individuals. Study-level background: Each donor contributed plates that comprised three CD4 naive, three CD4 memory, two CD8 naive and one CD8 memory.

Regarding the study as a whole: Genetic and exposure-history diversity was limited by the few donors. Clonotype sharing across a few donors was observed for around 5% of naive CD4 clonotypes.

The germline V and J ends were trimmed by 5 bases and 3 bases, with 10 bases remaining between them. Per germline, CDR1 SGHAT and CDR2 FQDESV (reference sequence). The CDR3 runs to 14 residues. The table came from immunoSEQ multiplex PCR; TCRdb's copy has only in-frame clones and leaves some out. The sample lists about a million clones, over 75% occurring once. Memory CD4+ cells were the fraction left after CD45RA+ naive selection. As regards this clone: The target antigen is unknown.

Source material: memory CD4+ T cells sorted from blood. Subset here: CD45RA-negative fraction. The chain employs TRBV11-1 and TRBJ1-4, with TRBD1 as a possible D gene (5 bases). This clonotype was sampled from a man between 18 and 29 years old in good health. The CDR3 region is CASSPGTSNEKLFF. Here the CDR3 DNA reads TGTGCCAGCAGCCCCGGGACCTCTAATGAAAAACTGTTTTTT.